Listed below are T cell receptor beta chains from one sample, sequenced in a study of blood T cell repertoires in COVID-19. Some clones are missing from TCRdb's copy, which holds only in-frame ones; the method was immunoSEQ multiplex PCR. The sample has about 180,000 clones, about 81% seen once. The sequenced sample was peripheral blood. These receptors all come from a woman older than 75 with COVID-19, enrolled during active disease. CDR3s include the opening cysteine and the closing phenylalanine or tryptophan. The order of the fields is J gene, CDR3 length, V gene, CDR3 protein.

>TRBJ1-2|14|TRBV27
CASRPGTGEYGYTF
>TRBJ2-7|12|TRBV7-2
CASSLEGMSGTF
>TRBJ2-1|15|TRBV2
CASSENHPVLAEQFF
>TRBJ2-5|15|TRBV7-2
CASQLRVSAQETQYF
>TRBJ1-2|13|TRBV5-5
CASSSGAPTGYTF
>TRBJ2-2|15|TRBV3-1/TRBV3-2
CASSQGQINTGELFF
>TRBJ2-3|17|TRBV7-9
CASSTLYRDRGTDTQYF
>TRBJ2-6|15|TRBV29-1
CSVRPGGSGANVLTF
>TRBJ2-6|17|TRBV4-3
CASSQDTGGTGANVLTF
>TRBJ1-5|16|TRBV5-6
CASTSEDRLLRGTQHF
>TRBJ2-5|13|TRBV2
CASAGQGSETQYF
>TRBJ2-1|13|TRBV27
CASSLWEYDEQFF
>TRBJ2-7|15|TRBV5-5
CASSLGQGVPYEQYF
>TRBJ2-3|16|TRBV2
CASSDSYVGEADTQYF
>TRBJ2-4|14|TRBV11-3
CASSFRDRLNIQYF
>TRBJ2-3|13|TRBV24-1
CATSDGGGDTQYF
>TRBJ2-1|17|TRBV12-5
CASTSRDRGLGWNEQFF
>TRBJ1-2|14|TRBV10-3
CAIKTGTGNYGYTF
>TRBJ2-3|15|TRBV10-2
CASIRTEASTDTQYF
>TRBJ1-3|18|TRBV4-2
CASSQDGGVGFSGNTIYF
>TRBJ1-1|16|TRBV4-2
CASSPDIISLINEAFF
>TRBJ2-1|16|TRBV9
CASSDQGAGLDNEQFF
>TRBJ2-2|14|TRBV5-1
CASSGTPNTGELFF
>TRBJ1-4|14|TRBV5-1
CASSLGQGGEKLFF
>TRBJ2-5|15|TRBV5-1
CASSFGQGAWETQYF
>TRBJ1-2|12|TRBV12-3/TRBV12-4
CASSFEEYGYTF